A selection of T cell receptor beta chains follows, all from one sample in a study of neurological immune-mediated disorders. TCRdb used MiXCR to reprocess the 5' RACE reads, holding one entry per CDR3 protein. Here the sample spans tens of thousands of distinct CDR3 sequences, approximately 11% being singletons. Material for sequencing was PBMCs. Source of these receptors: a woman aged 40 to 50 in good health. Each CDR3 is given with its conserved first and last residue. Each record gives: D gene, V gene, J gene, clone size, CDR3 protein, CDR3 DNA. D genes are given only for firm matches. For some rows the clone size is stated as once, few or many, or as a class when expanded; others skip it.

TRBD1	TRBV9	TRBJ2-6	many	CASSGPGQPSSGANVLTF	TGTGCCAGCAGCGGACCGGGACAGCCAAGCTCTGGGGCCAACGTCCTGACTTTC
-	TRBV7-8	TRBJ1-2	-	CASSLVTVYCYTF	TGTGCCAGCAGCTTAGTGACCGTCTATTGCTACACCTTC
-	TRBV20-1	TRBJ1-6	many	CSARAGNSPLHF	TGCAGTGCAAGGGCGGGGAATTCACCCCTCCACTTT
-	TRBV20-1	TRBJ1-1	many	CSARDWGYMNTEAFF	TGCAGTGCTAGAGATTGGGGTTATATGAACACTGAAGCTTTCTTT
-	TRBV12-3/TRBV12-4	TRBJ1-5	many	CASSFTSNQPQHF	TGTGCCAGCAGTTTTACTAGCAATCAGCCCCAGCATTTT
-	TRBV27	TRBJ1-4	many	CASRLRLSRSEKLFF	TGTGCCAGCAGGCTACGATTGAGTCGGAGTGAAAAACTGTTTTTT
TRBD2	TRBV4-3	TRBJ2-1	many	CASSQDGIAGLTPSYNEQFF	TGCGCCAGCAGCCAAGACGGGATAGCGGGACTTACCCCCTCCTACAATGAGCAGTTCTTC
-	TRBV5-1	TRBJ1-1	few	CASNPGARGGNTEAFF	TGCGCCAGCAACCCTGGGGCCAGAGGAGGGAACACTGAAGCTTTCTTT
TRBD1	TRBV5-1	TRBJ1-2	many	CASSLGTGDNYGYTF	TGCGCCAGCAGCTTGGGGACAGGGGACAACTATGGCTACACCTTC
TRBD1	TRBV29-1	TRBJ2-5	many	CSLMTGEGYGETQYF	TGCAGCTTGATGACAGGGGAAGGTTATGGAGAGACCCAGTACTTC
TRBD1	TRBV6-1	TRBJ1-2	many	CASSAPPDRAFYGYTF	TGTGCCAGCAGTGCACCACCCGACAGGGCGTTCTATGGCTACACCTTC
-	TRBV6-6	TRBJ1-3	many	CASSFRGSGNTIYF	TGTGCCAGCAGTTTTCGGGGCTCTGGAAACACCATATATTTT
-	TRBV12-3/TRBV12-4	TRBJ2-7	many	CASTFEGGGNEQYF	TGTGCCAGCACCTTCGAGGGGGGTGGGAACGAGCAGTACTTC
TRBD2	TRBV10-3	TRBJ2-3	-	CAISGAGGTDTQYF	TGTGCCATCAGTGGAGCGGGGGGCACAGATACGCAGTATTTT
-	TRBV10-3	TRBJ2-7	many	CAIREEGAYYEQYF	TGTGCCATCAGGGAGGAGGGCGCCTACTACGAGCAGTACTTC
TRBD2	TRBV29-1	TRBJ2-3	many	CSVGTSGSNFFRADTQYF	TGCAGCGTCGGGACTAGCGGGAGTAATTTTTTTCGTGCAGATACGCAGTATTTT
-	TRBV29-1	TRBJ2-7	many	CSVTGFDEQYF	TGCAGCGTTACTGGGTTTGATGAGCAGTACTTC
-	TRBV12-3/TRBV12-4	TRBJ1-1	-	CASSSAAVMNTEAFF	TGTGCCAGCAGTTCCGCGGCAGTCATGAACACTGAAGCTTTCTTT
TRBD2	TRBV5-1	TRBJ2-3	many	CASSLRHPAGRGDTQYF	TGCGCCAGCAGCTTACGACACCCAGCGGGGCGCGGAGATACGCAGTATTTT
TRBD1	TRBV29-1	TRBJ2-6	many	CSVGQGASGANVLTF	TGCAGCGTTGGACAGGGGGCATCTGGGGCCAACGTCCTGACTTTC
-	TRBV4-3	TRBJ1-2	many	CASSLRARHMDGYTF	TGCGCCAGCAGCCTCCGGGCTCGCCACATGGATGGCTACACCTTC
-	TRBV10-3	TRBJ1-5	many	CAISELGWDSNQPQHF	TGTGCCATCAGTGAGTTAGGGTGGGATAGCAATCAGCCCCAGCATTTT
-	TRBV6-5	TRBJ2-4	many	CASSYSFSVRDIQYF	TGTGCCAGCAGTTACTCGTTTTCGGTGCGGGACATTCAGTACTTC
-	TRBV5-6	TRBJ2-5	many	CASSLPSPLETQYF	TGTGCCAGCAGCTTGCCCTCCCCCTTGGAGACCCAGTACTTC
-	TRBV20-1	TRBJ2-5	many	CSAREGVGLETQYF	TGCAGTGCTAGAGAGGGGGTCGGTTTGGAGACCCAGTACTTC
-	TRBV4-3	TRBJ2-3	many	CASSQDGGVQGTDTQYF	TGCGCCAGCAGCCAAGATGGCGGAGTACAGGGAACAGATACGCAGTATTTT
-	TRBV4-1	TRBJ2-5	many	CASSQTGLRETQYF	TGCGCCAGCAGCCAAACAGGGTTAAGAGAGACCCAGTACTTC
-	TRBV7-2	TRBJ1-2	many	CASSLGGPYLYGYTF	TGTGCCAGCAGCTTAGGTGGGCCCTACCTCTATGGCTACACCTTC
-	TRBV29-1	TRBJ1-1	once	CSATGTRNTEAFF	TGCAGCGCAACCGGGACTCGGAACACTGAAGCTTTCTTT
TRBD1	TRBV29-1	TRBJ2-1	many	CSFDRAPGNEQFF	TGCAGCTTTGACAGGGCTCCCGGAAATGAGCAGTTCTTC
-	TRBV6-2/TRBV6-3	TRBJ2-7	medium-sized	CASSAPGRGIYEQYF	TGTGCCAGCAGTGCGCCGGGGCGGGGAATCTACGAGCAGTACTTC
-	TRBV25-1	TRBJ1-2	-	CASSGPGPRRLYYGYTF	TGTGCCAGCAGTGGCCCGGGACCCCGCCGGCTTTACTATGGCTACACCTTC
TRBD1	TRBV20-1	TRBJ1-1	many	CSARRQGGDRTEAFF	TGCAGTGCTCGTCGACAGGGAGGGGATAGAACTGAAGCTTTCTTT
-	TRBV7-9	TRBJ2-4	-	CASSLGTASRNIQYF	TGTGCCAGCAGCTTAGGGACGGCAAGTAGAAACATTCAGTACTTC
-	TRBV29-1	TRBJ1-1	many	CSVEATTVEAFF	TGCAGCGTTGAAGCTACCACGGTTGAAGCTTTCTTT
TRBD1	TRBV6-5	TRBJ1-6	few	CASKAGGSSPLHF	TGTGCCAGCAAAGCAGGGGGCTCTTCACCCCTCCACTTT
-	TRBV20-1	TRBJ2-5	many	CSEDGLGQETQYF	TGCAGTGAGGATGGCCTGGGACAAGAGACCCAGTACTTC
-	TRBV18	TRBJ1-5	many	CASSLFWSSNQPQHF	TGTGCCAGCTCACTTTTTTGGTCCAGCAATCAGCCCCAGCATTTT
TRBD1	TRBV10-2	TRBJ2-5	many	CASSPTGERETQYF	TGCGCCAGCAGTCCGACAGGGGAACGAGAGACCCAGTACTTC
TRBD2	TRBV20-1	TRBJ2-7	many	CSARDWAGAPNEQYF	TGCAGTGCTAGAGATTGGGCGGGAGCCCCCAACGAGCAGTACTTC
-	TRBV19	TRBJ2-1	-	CASREGSTNEQFF	TGTGCCAGTAGAGAGGGTTCTACGAATGAGCAGTTCTTC
-	TRBV7-7	TRBJ2-1	-	CASSSYGSHYNEQFF	TGTGCTAGCAGCTCGTACGGAAGCCACTACAATGAGCAGTTCTTC
-	TRBV20-1	TRBJ1-1	-	CSASGPGYSPAFF	TGCAGTGCTAGTGGGCCGGGCTATTCTCCAGCTTTCTTT
-	TRBV4-2	TRBJ2-3	many	CASSQAAGATDTQYF	TGTGCCAGCAGCCAAGCGGCGGGGGCCACAGATACGCAGTATTTT
-	TRBV20-1	TRBJ2-4	-	CSAHEGGNIQYF	TGCAGTGCCCACGAGGGCGGAAACATTCAGTACTTC
TRBD1	TRBV4-2	TRBJ1-1	many	CASSPYRGPNTEAFF	TGTGCCAGCAGCCCGTACAGGGGCCCGAACACTGAAGCTTTCTTT
-	TRBV14	TRBJ1-1	many	CASSQFITWGGGTEAFF	TGTGCCAGCAGCCAATTCATTACATGGGGGGGCGGCACTGAAGCTTTCTTT
TRBD1	TRBV7-6	TRBJ2-7	many	CASRPPGQAGEQYF	TGTGCCAGCAGACCCCCAGGACAGGCTGGCGAGCAGTACTTC
-	TRBV12-3/TRBV12-4	TRBJ1-5	many	CASTGTAGSLRNQPQHF	TGTGCCAGCACGGGGACGGCAGGCTCGCTTCGCAATCAGCCCCAGCATTTT
-	TRBV4-2	TRBJ2-7	-	CASSQETAGAKLYEQYF	TGTGCCAGCAGCCAAGAAACCGCAGGGGCGAAGTTATACGAGCAGTACTTC